The present entry profiles one T cell receptor (beta chain) with its context. Produced via immunoSEQ multiplex PCR; TCRdb's table is partial and in-frame only. Among about 100,000 clones listed, about 90% were seen once. These data come from a study of blood T cell repertoires in COVID-19. Whole-study context: The origin of the acute and convalescent COVID-19 samples was the United States, Italy and Spain. Sources were T cells, B-cell-depleted T cells, or PBMCs; the material itself was cDNA or gDNA.

The CDR3 totals 13 residues. Trimming took 8 bases from V and 9 from J, leaving 20 bases between them. Looked up from germline, CDR1 is SGHAT and CDR2 is FQNNGV. During active infection, Seattle patients enrolled and were then monitored through disease. Material: peripheral blood. The receptor was derived from a woman aged 45 to 65 with COVID-19, enrolled during active disease. The rearrangement joins TRBV11-2 to TRBJ2-7, with D maybe TRBD2 (6 bases). CDR3 protein: CASDPTGTSTQYF. The CDR3 nucleotides read TGTGCCAGCGACCCGACCGGAACTAGCACGCAGTACTTC.